The 30 T cell receptor beta chains in this list originate from one sample, sequenced in a study of control samples from healthy donors and cancer patients. The assay was immunoSEQ multiplex PCR, and TCRdb's table has in-frame clones only and misses some. The sample contains 130,000 or so clones, roughly nine tenths of which appear only once. The sequenced material came from PBMCs. Receptor source: a man in his fifties with head and neck cancer.

This chain connects TRBV12-3 or TRBV12-4 to TRBJ1-2; D is uncertain. This CDR3 is built from 12 residues. Trimming removed 7 bases from V and 2 bases from J, with 8 bases in between. CDR3 loop: CASNLGNYGYTF. CDR3 coding DNA: TGTGCCAGCAACCTGGGGAACTATGGCTACACCTTC.

This clone was observed a few times. Other DNA sequences in the sample encode the same CDR3. This sequence joins TRBV19 and TRBJ1-5; perhaps TRBD1 as D (5 bases). The CDR3 has 14 amino acids. The V end was cut by 3 bases, the J end by 2 bases, with 8 bases between. The germline CDR1 and CDR2 sequences are LNHDA and SQIVND (reference sequence). The CDR3 loop is CASSIRQRNQPQHF. Here the CDR3 DNA reads TGTGCCAGTAGTATTCGACAGCGCAATCAGCCCCAGCATTTT.

V and J are TRBV27 and TRBJ1-4, with a tentative D call TRBD1 (5 bases). The CDR3 extends over 13 amino acids. Germline CDR1 is MNHEY and CDR2 is SMNVEV (reference sequence). V was trimmed by 3 bases and J by 8 bases, leaving 10 bases between them. In nucleotides, the CDR3 is TGTGCCAGCAGTTTTGGGGGGTACGAAAAACTGTTTTTT. The encoded protein is CASSFGGYEKLFF.

The rearrangement uses TRBV18 and TRBJ2-7; 8 bases agree with TRBD2. Germline lookup yields CDR1 KGHSH and CDR2 LQKENI. Trimming removed 2 bases from V and 7 bases from J; junction bases left unmatched: 19. CDR3 length: 18 amino acids. For the CDR3, the DNA is TGTGCCAGCTCACCATTCGGTATCTTGACGGGAGGGCCGGGTGAGCAGTACTTC. Translated, it gives CASSPFGILTGGPGEQYF.

The chain combines TRBV10-3 with TRBJ1-3; tentatively, D is TRBD1 (6 bases). From germline, CDR1 is ENHRY and CDR2 SYGVKD. The CDR3 totals 14 residues. V lost 6 bases, J lost 3 bases, and 12 bases lay in between. In DNA form, the CDR3 reads TGTGCCATCAGGAGGGGGGGCCTTGGAAACACCATATATTTT. This translates into CAIRRGGLGNTIYF.

The chain employs TRBV5-4 and TRBJ2-7; no clear D. This CDR3 contains 13 residues. V shed 0 bases and J shed 7 bases, with 11 bases lying between them. The germline gives CDR1 SGHNT, CDR2 YYREEE (reference sequence). The CDR3: CASSLGTLEEQYF. The CDR3 nucleotides are TGTGCCAGCAGCTTGGGAACTCTCGAGGAGCAGTACTTC.

The chain is built from TRBV18 and TRBJ2-2; no clear D gene. CDR1 KGHSH and CDR2 LQKENI come from the germline V gene. This CDR3 contains 16 residues. V lost 2 bases to trimming and J lost 2 bases, with 12 bases between them. In DNA, the CDR3 is TGTGCCAGCTCACCAGCAGCGCCACCAAACACCGGGGAGCTGTTTTTT. Translated: CASSPAAPPNTGELFF.

Concerning this clone: Germline and junction disagree at one end, which may indicate a read error. The V gene is TRBV24-1, the J gene TRBJ2-7, with 7 bases matching TRBD1. Germline CDR1 reads KGHDR; CDR2 reads SFDVKD. The CDR3 is 14 amino acids. CDR3 coding DNA: TGTGCCACCAGTGATTTTGGGGGACAGACTAAATTGCACTTC. Its protein is CATSDFGGQTKLHF.

The CDR3 nucleotides are TGTGCCACCAGCAGGAGGGGGGTTACCGAGCAGTACTTC. This encodes CATSRRGVTEQYF. This sequence joins TRBV15 and TRBJ2-7; D may be TRBD1 or TRBD2 (6 bases each). Trimming removed 3 bases at V and 6 bases at J, with 12 bases between. Germline assignment: CDR1 LNHNV and CDR2 YYDKDF (reference sequence). This CDR3 has 13 amino acids.

The chain carries TRBV27 and TRBJ1-5; D gene unclear. The V end lost 4 bases, the J end lost 3 bases, and 4 bases lay between the germline ends. CDR1 and CDR2 (germline): MNHEY, SMNVEV (reference sequence). CDR3 length: 12 residues. CDR3 nucleotide sequence: TGTGCCAGCAGTTATCACAATCAGCCCCAGCATTTT. Its translation: CASSYHNQPQHF.

The V call is TRBV7-3, the J call TRBJ2-1; D gene ambiguous. Trimming took off 5 bases at V and 4 bases at J, with 12 bases between the two ends. The germline V gene encodes CDR1 SGHTA and CDR2 FQGTGA. The CDR3 contains 14 residues. The CDR3 DNA follows: TGTGCCAGCAGCCGATACGGGCTTTACAATGAGCAGTTCTTC. It codes for CASSRYGLYNEQFF.

CDR3 bases: TGTGCCAGCAGACACTCCGGGACAGGGGCAATTAGCAATCAGCCCCAGCATTTT. Its protein product is CASRHSGTGAISNQPQHF. The chain recombines TRBV27 with TRBJ1-5; 10 nucleotides align to TRBD1. The junction had 11 bases not matched to a gene; V was cut back by 6 bases and J by 0 bases. The CDR3 is 18 amino acids. Germline CDR1 reads MNHEY; CDR2 reads SMNVEV (reference sequence).

This chain links TRBV19 with TRBJ1-6; D is perhaps TRBD1 (5 bases). CDR3 length equals 16 residues. Trimming removed 3 bases from V and 10 bases from J, with 19 bases in between. In germline, CDR1 is LNHDA, CDR2 SQIVND (reference sequence). CDR3 loop: CASSIGTGGFGSPLHF. The CDR3 nucleotides are TGTGCCAGTAGTATTGGAACGGGGGGTTTTGGATCACCCCTCCACTTT.

The chain combines TRBV19 with TRBJ1-2; 8 bases match TRBD1. CDR1 and CDR2 from the germline V gene are LNHDA and SQIVND (reference sequence). The CDR3 is made up of 14 amino acids. J was trimmed by 3 bases and V by 6 bases; bases with no gene match: 6. The chain's CDR3 is CASRGRDRHYGYTF. CDR3 DNA: TGTGCCAGTAGAGGAAGGGACAGGCACTATGGCTACACCTTC.

The V gene is TRBV6-5, the J gene TRBJ2-3; 8 nucleotides line up with TRBD1. CDR1 and CDR2 (germline): MNHEY, SVGAGI. V lost 5 bases and J lost 2; bases outside the gene matches: 3. CDR3 length equals 14 residues. The CDR3 DNA is TGTGCCAGCAGTCCTCAGGGGGCCACAGATACGCAGTATTTT. It encodes CASSPQGATDTQYF.

This sequence joins TRBV19 and TRBJ2-7, with TRBD2 matching 8 bases. The CDR3 sequence is 14 residues long. CDR1 is LNHDA, CDR2 SQIVND, per germline (reference sequence). J lost 3 bases, V lost 11 bases, and 12 bases had no gene match. Here the CDR3 reads CASSRAGAFYEQYF. The CDR3 region has the DNA TGTGCCTCAAGTCGAGCGGGGGCCTTCTACGAGCAGTACTTC.

This clone was picked up one time. The chain links TRBV28 to TRBJ1-2, with 8 bases fitting TRBD1. CDR3 size: 15 residues. Looked up from germline, CDR1 is MDHEN and CDR2 is SYDVKM. The trim removed 2 bases at V and 5 bases at J, leaving 7 bases unmatched. CDR3 loop: CASSLTDRDLYGYTF. CDR3 nucleotide sequence: TGTGCCAGCAGTTTAACGGACAGGGATCTTTATGGCTACACCTTC.

V usage is TRBV6-6 and J usage is TRBJ1-2; D not certain. The V gene's germline CDR1 is MNHNY and CDR2 SVGAGI (reference sequence). Trimming left V 11 bases short and J 5 bases short, with 24 bases between. The CDR3 totals 15 residues. This chain's CDR3 is CAGSSGRSPLYGYTF. CDR3 in DNA: TGTGCCGGTTCTTCGGGAAGGTCCCCGCTTTATGGCTACACCTTC.

V is TRBV6-5 and J is TRBJ1-5; TRBD1 aligns across 9 bases. The V segment lost 5 bases and the J segment 2 bases; nucleotides outside the gene matches: 4. The CDR3 is made up of 15 amino acids. The germline V gene has CDR1 MNHEY and CDR2 SVGAGI. CDR3 residues: CASSHTGGGNQPQHF. The CDR3, as DNA: TGTGCCAGCAGTCACACAGGGGGCGGCAATCAGCCCCAGCATTTT.

The chain combines TRBV27 with TRBJ1-6; no reliable D call. The CDR3 spans 16 residues. The V and J ends lost 0 bases and 8 bases respectively, with 14 bases between them. The V gene's germline CDR1 is MNHEY and CDR2 SMNVEV (reference sequence). CDR3 sequence reads: CASSLSPPGRDSPLHF. The CDR3, as DNA: TGTGCCAGCAGTTTATCCCCCCCAGGAAGGGATTCACCCCTCCACTTT.

This chain joins TRBV2 and TRBJ1-1; TRBD1 might be the D (5 bases). Germline assignment: CDR1 SNHLY and CDR2 FYNNEI. The length of the CDR3 is 13 residues. Trimming took off 4 bases at V and 1 base at J, with 7 bases between the two ends. Written as DNA, the CDR3 is TGTGCCAGCAGTGCTCAGGGGAACACTGAAGCTTTCTTT. Protein: CASSAQGNTEAFF.

The chain carries TRBV7-8 and TRBJ1-2, with D possibly being TRBD1 (6 bases). V gave up 5 bases and J gave up 8 bases, with 21 bases separating them. Germline CDR1 reads SGHVS; CDR2 reads FQNEAQ. The CDR3 has 15 residues. CDR3 loop: CASSPTRAGAGGYTF. CDR3 coding DNA: TGTGCCAGCAGCCCAACGAGAGCGGGGGCCGGCGGCTACACCTTC.

The chain couples TRBV27 to TRBJ2-1; 8 bases are a match to TRBD1. The CDR3 is made up of 11 amino acids. From germline, CDR1 is MNHEY and CDR2 SMNVEV (reference sequence). Germline trimming cut 10 bases from V and 8 bases from J; bases unmatched to any gene: 4. Here the CDR3 reads CATRQGYEQFF. In nucleotides, the CDR3 is TGTGCCACCCGACAGGGGTATGAGCAGTTCTTC.

The genes are TRBV18 and TRBJ1-3; 7 nucleotides line up with TRBD1. Germline V CDR1 and CDR2: KGHSH, LQKENI. The CDR3 totals 16 residues. The J segment lost 0 bases and the V segment lost 2 bases, leaving 4 bases of the junction unmatched. The CDR3 nucleotides are TGTGCCAGCTCACCAGTGGGGACAGACTCTGGAAACACCATATATTTT. It specifies CASSPVGTDSGNTIYF.

The chain has TRBV11-2 and TRBJ2-1; no firm D call. The germline CDR1 and CDR2 sequences are SGHAT and FQNNGV. Trimming pared 1 base from V and 8 bases from J, leaving 18 bases between. CDR3 length: 16 residues. CDR3 amino acids: CASSLVALSVRHEQFF. The CDR3 DNA is TGTGCCAGCAGCTTAGTAGCCTTATCTGTGAGGCATGAGCAGTTCTTC.

V and J are TRBV9 and TRBJ2-1; no clear D. The CDR3 length is 16 residues. The germline V gene has CDR1 SGDLS and CDR2 YYNGEE. Trimming removed 0 bases from V and 0 bases from J, with 10 bases in between. The CDR3 protein is CASSVVGVSSYNEQFF. The DNA for the CDR3 is TGTGCCAGCAGCGTAGTTGGGGTGAGCTCCTACAATGAGCAGTTCTTC.

The chain employs TRBV7-9 and TRBJ1-4; D not certain. The germline V gene encodes CDR1 SEHNR and CDR2 FQNEAQ (reference sequence). The CDR3 covers 14 residues. V dropped 1 base and J dropped 10 bases, with 13 bases sitting between them. Written as DNA, the CDR3 is TGTGCCAGCAGCTTAGAGGGATCTGAGCGAAAACTGTTTTTT. It is translated as CASSLEGSERKLFF. The variable domain in full, with the rest retrieved from reference TRBV7-9 and TRBJ1-4, is DTGVSQNPRHKITKRGQNVTFRCDPISEHNRLYWYRQTLGQGPEFLTYFQNEAQLEKSRLLSDRFSAERPKGSFSTLEIQRTEQGDSAMYLCASSLEGSERKLFFGSGTQLSVL.

V is TRBV24-1 and J is TRBJ2-7; 7 positions agree with TRBD2. Germline V CDR1 and CDR2: KGHDR, SFDVKD. The CDR3 spans 13 residues. J was trimmed by 7 bases and V by 5 bases; bases with no gene match: 7. The CDR3 reads CATSAASGLEQYF. The CDR3 DNA follows: TGTGCCACCAGTGCGGCTAGCGGCCTAGAGCAGTACTTC.

The chain carries TRBV28 and TRBJ2-7; possibly TRBD1 for D (6 bases). Trimming removed 10 bases at V and 2 bases at J, with 12 bases between. The CDR3 covers 12 residues. Germline values: CDR1 MDHEN, CDR2 SYDVKM. The CDR3 loop reads CATSTGPYEQYF. The CDR3 DNA is TGTGCCACCTCGACAGGCCCCTACGAGCAGTACTTC.

The chain carries TRBV13 and TRBJ2-3; D not certain. V was cut by 5 bases and J by 2 bases, with 8 bases left in between. The CDR3 sequence is 13 residues long. Germline CDR1 and CDR2: PRHDT and FYEKMQ (reference sequence). The CDR3 here is CASSTRNTDTQYF. CDR3 coding DNA: TGTGCCAGCAGCACGAGAAACACAGATACGCAGTATTTT. Using reference TRBV13 and TRBJ2-3 for the parts outside the CDR3, the full variable domain is AAGVIQSPRHLIKEKRETATLKCYPIPRHDTVYWYQQGPGQDPQFLISFYEKMQSDKGSIPDRFSAQQFSDYHSELNMSSLELGDSALYFCASSTRNTDTQYFGPGTRLTVL.